Shown below are 3 T cell receptor beta chains from a single sample sequenced in a study of PD-1 blockade in classical Hodgkin lymphoma. Clones were read by immunoSEQ multiplex PCR, and TCRdb kept only the in-frame ones, dropping some. This table has tens of thousands of clones, roughly 65% appearing once. Time point given: cycle 4 day 1 (C4D1), after less than 7 weeks of nivolumab. In every patient, relapse followed autologous stem cell transplantation, while exposure to brentuximab vedotin differed. The sample in question was peripheral blood mononuclear cells (PBMCs), obtained before the fourth cycle of nivolumab. The receptors derive from a human donor with classical Hodgkin lymphoma.

In its sample, this clone was seen a few times. CDR3: CASSLVGGKTSYEQYF. The DNA of the CDR3 is TGTGCCAGCAGCTTAGTCGGCGGGAAGACTTCCTACGAGCAGTACTTC. The genes are TRBV7-2 and TRBJ2-7; D perhaps matches TRBD2 (6 bases). CDR1 is SGHTA and CDR2 is FQGNSA in the germline V gene. Trimming cost V 1 base and J 1 base, with 14 bases left between them. The CDR3 runs to 16 residues.

This clone was observed a handful of times. The rearrangement joins TRBV5-6 to TRBJ1-6; a possible D gene is TRBD1 (5 bases). Germline V gene lookup returns CDR1 SGHDT and CDR2 YYEEEE. V lost 0 bases and J 0 bases, leaving 7 bases between the germline ends. The length of the CDR3 is 16 residues. This chain's CDR3 is CASSLGGSSYNSPLHF. Here the CDR3 DNA reads TGTGCCAGCAGCTTGGGGGGGAGCTCCTATAATTCACCCCTCCACTTT.

CDR3 sequence reads: CASSSDRGFGELFF. The CDR3 nucleotides are TGTGCCAGCAGCTCGGACAGGGGGTTCGGGGAGCTGTTTTTT. The V and J genes are TRBV5-6 and TRBJ2-2, with 10 bases fitting TRBD1. This CDR3 spans 14 amino acids. V dropped 3 bases and J dropped 7; count of bases not matched to a gene: 3. Germline CDR1 SGHDT, CDR2 YYEEEE.